This T cell receptor (beta chain) was sequenced during a study of shared clonotypes between healthy human individuals. Study-wide context: Plates per donor: three CD4 naive, three CD4 memory, two CD8 naive, one CD8 memory. General observations from the study: Relative to clonotypes present in all four donors, those not shared had lower generation probabilities. Some naive CD4 clonotypes, approximately 4.5%, turned up in common across several donors.

Sequencing used immunoSEQ multiplex PCR; TCRdb keeps in-frame clones, though not all of them. This sample has fewer than 1.8 million clones; 98% occur once, and the top ten carry about 0.34%. Trimming left V 5 bases short and J 0 bases short, with 11 bases between. The CDR3 has 15 amino acids. Germline CDR1 reads MRHNA; CDR2 reads SNTAGT. In the case of this clone: Its antigen remains unidentified.

Splitting of CD4+ cells produced CD45RA+ naive and CD45RA-negative memory subsets. The sample was naive CD4+ T cells sorted from blood. Documented subset: CD45RA+ positively selected. This clonotype was sampled from a man aged 30 to 45 in good health. The V and J genes are TRBV6-4 and TRBJ2-1; possibly TRBD2 for D (6 bases). The CDR3 DNA sequence: TGTGCCAGCAGTACCGACGGGAGCTCCTACAATGAGCAGTTCTTC. Amino acid sequence: CASSTDGSSYNEQFF.